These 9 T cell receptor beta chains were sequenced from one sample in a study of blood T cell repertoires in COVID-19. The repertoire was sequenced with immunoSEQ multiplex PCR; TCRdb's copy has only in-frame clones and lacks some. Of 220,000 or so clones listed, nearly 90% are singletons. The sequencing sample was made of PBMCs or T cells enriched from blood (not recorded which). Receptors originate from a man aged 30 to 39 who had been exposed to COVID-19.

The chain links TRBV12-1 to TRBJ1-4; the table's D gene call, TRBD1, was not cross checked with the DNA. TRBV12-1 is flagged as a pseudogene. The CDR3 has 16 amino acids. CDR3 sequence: CASSIPGQRVREKLFF. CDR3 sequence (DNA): TGTGCCAGCAGCATTCCGGGACAGAGAGTTCGTGAAAAACTGTTTTTT.

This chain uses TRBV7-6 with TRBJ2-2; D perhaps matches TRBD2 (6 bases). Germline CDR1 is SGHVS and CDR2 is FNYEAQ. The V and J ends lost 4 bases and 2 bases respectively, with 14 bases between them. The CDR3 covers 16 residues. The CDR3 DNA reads TGTGCCAGCAGCTCACGACTGGCGGGAAACACCGGGGAGCTGTTTTTT. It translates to CASSSRLAGNTGELFF.

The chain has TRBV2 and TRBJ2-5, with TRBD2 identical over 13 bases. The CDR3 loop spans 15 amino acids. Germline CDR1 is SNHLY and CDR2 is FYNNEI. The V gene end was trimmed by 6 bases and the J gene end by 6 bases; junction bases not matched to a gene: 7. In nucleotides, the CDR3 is TGTGCCAGCAGCCCCGGGACTAGCGGGGTTAAGACCCAGTACTTC. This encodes CASSPGTSGVKTQYF.

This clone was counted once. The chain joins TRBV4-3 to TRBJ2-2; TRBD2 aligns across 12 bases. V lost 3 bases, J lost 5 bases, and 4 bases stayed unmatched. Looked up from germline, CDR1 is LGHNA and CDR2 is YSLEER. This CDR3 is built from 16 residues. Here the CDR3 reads CASSQSTSGGTGELFF. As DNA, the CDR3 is TGCGCCAGCAGCCAGTCGACTAGCGGGGGAACCGGGGAGCTGTTTTTT.

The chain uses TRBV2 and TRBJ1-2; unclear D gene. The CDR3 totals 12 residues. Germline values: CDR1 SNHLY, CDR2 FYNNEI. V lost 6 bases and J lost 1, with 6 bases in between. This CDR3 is CASRSLNYGYTF. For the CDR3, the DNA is TGTGCCAGCAGAAGCCTTAACTATGGCTACACCTTC.

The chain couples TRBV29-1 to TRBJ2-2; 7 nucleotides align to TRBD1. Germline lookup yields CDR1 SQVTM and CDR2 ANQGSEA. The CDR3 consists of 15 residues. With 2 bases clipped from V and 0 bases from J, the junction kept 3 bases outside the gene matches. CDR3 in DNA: TGCAGCGTTGAAAGACAGGGATCGAACACCGGGGAGCTGTTTTTT. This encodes CSVERQGSNTGELFF.

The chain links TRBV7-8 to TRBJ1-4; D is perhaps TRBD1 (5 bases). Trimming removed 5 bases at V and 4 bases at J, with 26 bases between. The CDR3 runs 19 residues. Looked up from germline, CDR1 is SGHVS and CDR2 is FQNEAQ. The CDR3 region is CASSVYTGPIQALNEKLFF. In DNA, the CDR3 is TGTGCCAGCAGCGTATACACAGGCCCGATACAAGCTCTTAATGAAAAACTGTTTTTT.

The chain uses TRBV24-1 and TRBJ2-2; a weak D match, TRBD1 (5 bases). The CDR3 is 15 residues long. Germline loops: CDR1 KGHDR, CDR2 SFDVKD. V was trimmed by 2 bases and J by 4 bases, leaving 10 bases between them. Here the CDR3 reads CATSDSRDFTGELFF. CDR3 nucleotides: TGTGCCACCAGTGATTCCAGGGATTTCACCGGGGAGCTGTTTTTT.

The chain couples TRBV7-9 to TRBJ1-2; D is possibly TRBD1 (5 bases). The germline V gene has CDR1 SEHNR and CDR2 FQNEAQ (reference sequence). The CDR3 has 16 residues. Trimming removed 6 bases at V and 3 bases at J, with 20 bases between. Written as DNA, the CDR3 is TGTGCCAGCAGACCCCCCACAGGTTACCCCCACTATGGCTACACCTTC. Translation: CASRPPTGYPHYGYTF. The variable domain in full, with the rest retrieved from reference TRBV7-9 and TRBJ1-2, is DTGVSQNPRHKITKRGQNVTFRCDPISEHNRLYWYRQTLGQGPEFLTYFQNEAQLEKSRLLSDRFSAERPKGSFSTLEIQRTEQGDSAMYLCASRPPTGYPHYGYTFGSGTRLTVV.